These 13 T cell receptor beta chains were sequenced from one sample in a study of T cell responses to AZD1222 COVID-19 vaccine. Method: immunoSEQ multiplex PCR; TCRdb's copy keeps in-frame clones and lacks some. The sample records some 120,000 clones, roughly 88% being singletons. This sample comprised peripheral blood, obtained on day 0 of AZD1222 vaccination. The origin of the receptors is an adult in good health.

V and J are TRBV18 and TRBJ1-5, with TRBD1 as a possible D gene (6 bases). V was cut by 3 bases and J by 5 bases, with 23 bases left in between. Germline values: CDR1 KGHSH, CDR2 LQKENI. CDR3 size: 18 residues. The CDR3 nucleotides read TGTGCCAGCTCACCCCAAAGCGGACACAGGGCCCGGGATCAGCCCCAGCATTTT. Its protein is CASSPQSGHRARDQPQHF.

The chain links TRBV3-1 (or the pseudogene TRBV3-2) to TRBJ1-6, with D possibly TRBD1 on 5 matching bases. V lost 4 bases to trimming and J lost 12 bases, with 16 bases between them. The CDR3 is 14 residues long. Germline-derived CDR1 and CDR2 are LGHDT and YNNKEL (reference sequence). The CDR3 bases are TGTGCCAGCAGCCGATCCAGCAGGGTAGGACCCCTCCACTTT. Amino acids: CASSRSSRVGPLHF.

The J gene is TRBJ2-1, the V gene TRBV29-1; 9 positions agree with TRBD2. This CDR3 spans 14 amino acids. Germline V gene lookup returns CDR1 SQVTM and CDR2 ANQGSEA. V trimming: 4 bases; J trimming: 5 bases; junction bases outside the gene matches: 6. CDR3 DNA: TGCAGCGTTGGGATCTCTAGCGGGAACAATGAGCAGTTCTTC. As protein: CSVGISSGNNEQFF.

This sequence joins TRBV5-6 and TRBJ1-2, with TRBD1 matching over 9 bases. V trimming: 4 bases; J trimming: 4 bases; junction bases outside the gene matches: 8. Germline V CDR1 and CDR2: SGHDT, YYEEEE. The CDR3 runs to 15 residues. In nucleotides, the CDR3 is TGTGCCAGCAGCGTCGGTACAGGGGGCGGCTATGGCTACACCTTC. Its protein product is CASSVGTGGGYGYTF.

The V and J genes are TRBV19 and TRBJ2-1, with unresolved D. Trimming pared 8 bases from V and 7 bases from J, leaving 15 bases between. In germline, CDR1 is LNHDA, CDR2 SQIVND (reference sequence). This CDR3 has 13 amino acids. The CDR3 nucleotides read TGTGCCAGTGCCGAGACTCAGCGTAATGAGCAGTTCTTC. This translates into CASAETQRNEQFF.

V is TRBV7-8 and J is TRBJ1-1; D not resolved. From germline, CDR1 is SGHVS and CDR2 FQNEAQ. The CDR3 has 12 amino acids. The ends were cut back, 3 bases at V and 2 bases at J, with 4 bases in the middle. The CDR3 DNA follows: TGTGCCAGCAGCTTTAGTAACACTGAAGCTTTCTTT. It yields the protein CASSFSNTEAFF.

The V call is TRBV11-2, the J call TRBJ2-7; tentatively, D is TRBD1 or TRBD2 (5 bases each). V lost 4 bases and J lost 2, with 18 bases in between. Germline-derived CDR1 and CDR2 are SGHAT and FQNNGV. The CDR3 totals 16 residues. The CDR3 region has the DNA TGTGCCAGCAGCTCCCGGGGCGGCGGTCGTACCTACGAGCAGTACTTC. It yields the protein CASSSRGGGRTYEQYF.

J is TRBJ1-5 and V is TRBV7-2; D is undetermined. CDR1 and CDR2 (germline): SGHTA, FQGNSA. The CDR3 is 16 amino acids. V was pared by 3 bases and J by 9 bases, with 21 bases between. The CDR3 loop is CASSFGVSDHPRPQHF. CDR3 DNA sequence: TGTGCCAGCAGCTTTGGTGTCAGTGACCATCCAAGGCCCCAGCATTTT.

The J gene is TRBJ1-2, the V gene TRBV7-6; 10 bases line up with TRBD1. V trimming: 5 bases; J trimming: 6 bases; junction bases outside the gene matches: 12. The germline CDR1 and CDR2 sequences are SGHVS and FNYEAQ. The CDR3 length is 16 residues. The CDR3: CASSPGQGSLGDGYTF. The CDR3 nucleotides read TGTGCCAGCAGCCCGGGACAGGGGTCCTTAGGGGATGGCTACACCTTC. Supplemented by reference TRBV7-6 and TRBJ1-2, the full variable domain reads GAGVSQSPRYKVTKRGQDVALRCDPISGHVSLYWYRQALGQGPEFLTYFNYEAQQDKSGLPNDRFSAERPEGSISTLTIQRTEQRDSAMYRCASSPGQGSLGDGYTFGSGTRLTVV.

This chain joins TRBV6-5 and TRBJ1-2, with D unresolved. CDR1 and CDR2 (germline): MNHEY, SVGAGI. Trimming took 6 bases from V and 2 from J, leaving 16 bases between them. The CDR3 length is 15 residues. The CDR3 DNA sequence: TGTGCCAGCAGACATACACCCCCCGCGAACTATGGCTACACCTTC. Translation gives CASRHTPPANYGYTF.

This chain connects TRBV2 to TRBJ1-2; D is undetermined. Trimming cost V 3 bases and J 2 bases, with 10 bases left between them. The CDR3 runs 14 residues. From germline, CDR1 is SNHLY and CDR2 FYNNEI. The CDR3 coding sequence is TGTGCCAGCAGTGATATATTAATAAACTATGGCTACACCTTC. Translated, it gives CASSDILINYGYTF. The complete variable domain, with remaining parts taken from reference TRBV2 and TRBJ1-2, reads EPEVTQTPSHQVTQMGQEVILRCVPISNHLYFYWYRQILGQKVEFLVSFYNNEISEKSEIFDDQFSVERPDGSNFTLKIRSTKLEDSAMYFCASSDILINYGYTFGSGTRLTVV.

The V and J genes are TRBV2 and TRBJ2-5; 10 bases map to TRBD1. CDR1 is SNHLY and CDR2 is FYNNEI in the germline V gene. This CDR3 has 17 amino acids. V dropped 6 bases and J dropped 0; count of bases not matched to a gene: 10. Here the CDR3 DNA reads TGTGCCAGCAGGGCGACAGGGGGCTGGGGGTACCAAGAGACCCAGTACTTC. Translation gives CASRATGGWGYQETQYF.

As DNA, the CDR3 is TGTGCCAGCAGCTTAGCCGGGGCACAATATGGCTACACCTTC. As protein: CASSLAGAQYGYTF. The chain uses TRBV7-3 and TRBJ1-2; tentative D call: TRBD1 (5 bases). Trimming cost V 2 bases and J 5 bases, with 12 bases left between them. The CDR3 loop spans 14 amino acids. Germline CDR1 and CDR2: SGHTA and FQGTGA. The variable domain in full, completed from reference TRBV7-3 and TRBJ1-2, reads GAGVSQTPSNKVTEKGKYVELRCDPISGHTALYWYRQSLGQGPEFLIYFQGTGAADDSGLPNDRFFAVRPEGSVSTLKIQRTERGDSAVYLCASSLAGAQYGYTFGSGTRLTVV.